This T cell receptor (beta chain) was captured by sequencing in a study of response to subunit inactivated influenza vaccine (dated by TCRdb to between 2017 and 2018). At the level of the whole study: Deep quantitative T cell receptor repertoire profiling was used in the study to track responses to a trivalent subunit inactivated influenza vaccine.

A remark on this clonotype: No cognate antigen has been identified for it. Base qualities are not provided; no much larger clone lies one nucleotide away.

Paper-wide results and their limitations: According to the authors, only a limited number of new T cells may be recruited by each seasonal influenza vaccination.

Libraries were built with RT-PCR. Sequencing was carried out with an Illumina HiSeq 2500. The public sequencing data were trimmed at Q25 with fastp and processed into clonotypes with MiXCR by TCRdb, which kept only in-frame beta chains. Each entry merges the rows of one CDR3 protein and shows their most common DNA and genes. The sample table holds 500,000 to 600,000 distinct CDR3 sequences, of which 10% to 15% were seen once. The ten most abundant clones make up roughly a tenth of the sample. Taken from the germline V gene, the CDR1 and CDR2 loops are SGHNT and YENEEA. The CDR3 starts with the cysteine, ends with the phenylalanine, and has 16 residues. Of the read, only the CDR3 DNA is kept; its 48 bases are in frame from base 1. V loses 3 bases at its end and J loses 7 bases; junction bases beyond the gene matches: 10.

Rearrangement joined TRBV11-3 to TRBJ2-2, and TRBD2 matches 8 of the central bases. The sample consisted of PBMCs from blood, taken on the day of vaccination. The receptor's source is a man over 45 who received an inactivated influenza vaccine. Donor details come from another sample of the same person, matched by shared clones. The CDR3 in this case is CASSFTVQREFGELFF. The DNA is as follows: TGTGCCAGCAGCTTCACTGTCCAGCGGGAGTTCGGGGAGCTGTTTTTT.